Listed below are T cell receptor beta chains from one sample, sequenced in a study of blood T cell repertoires in COVID-19. Profiling relied on immunoSEQ multiplex PCR, and the TCRdb table lists in-frame clones only, not all of them. Counted here are 150,000 or so clones, about 80% occurring once; the ten biggest clones make up 2.5% to 3%. The sample consisted of PBMCs or T cells enriched from blood (not recorded which). The receptors were sampled from a woman in her 50s who had recovered from COVID-19. CDR3s include the opening cysteine and the closing phenylalanine or tryptophan. D genes are given only for firm matches. Expanded clones are given a class, and other clones once, few, many or no size at all.

>NA|TRBJ2-2|TRBV7-3|NA
TGTGCCAGCAGCTCGTACAGCGGGGAGCTGTTTTTT
CASSSYSGELFF
>TRBD1|TRBJ2-7|TRBV24-1|NA
TGTGCCACCAGTGCCCGGGACAGACTCTACGAGCAGTACTTC
CATSARDRLYEQYF
>NA|TRBJ2-1|TRBV10-2|NA
TGCGCCAGCAGTGATCGTAACAATGAGCAGTTCTTC
CASSDRNNEQFF
>NA|TRBJ1-6|TRBV5-8|NA
TGTGCCAGCAGCCCCGGCAGGGTGGTAAATTCACCCCTCCACTTT
CASSPGRVVNSPLHF
>TRBD2|TRBJ2-7|TRBV3-1/TRBV3-2|NA
TGTGCCAGCAGCCGGGCGACTAGCGGGGGCCGCTACGAGCAGTACTTC
CASSRATSGGRYEQYF
>NA|TRBJ2-1|TRBV28|NA
TGTGCCAGCAGCCACCTGCTAGGATCGGAGGGGTTCTTC
CASSHLLGSEGFF
>NA|TRBJ1-5|TRBV28|NA
TGTGCCAGCAGTTCGGAGGCCGGCTCGTGGCCCCAGCATTTT
CASSSEAGSWPQHF
>TRBD1|TRBJ1-1|TRBV7-3|once
TGTGCCAGCAGCTTAGACAGGGGAGTGGGCGGCACTGAAGCTTTCTTT
CASSLDRGVGGTEAFF
>TRBD1|TRBJ2-7|TRBV5-6|NA
TGTGCCAGCAGCCTCGCTCAGGGGGCAGGGCAGTACTTC
CASSLAQGAGQYF
>NA|TRBJ1-1|TRBV5-1|NA
TGCGCCAGCAGCGTCAACAGTGCTTCCACTGAAGCTTTCTTT
CASSVNSASTEAFF
>NA|TRBJ1-5|TRBV28|NA
TGTGCCAGCAGTTTAACAGGGACGCAGCCCCAGCATTTT
CASSLTGTQPQHF
>NA|TRBJ2-7|TRBV27|NA
TGTGCCAGCAGTCGAGCAGGGGATTCCTACGAGCAGTACTTC
CASSRAGDSYEQYF
>TRBD1|TRBJ1-2|TRBV7-8|few
TGTGCCAGCAGCTTAGTGGGCCGAGGGGGCAGGGACTATGGCTACACCTTC
CASSLVGRGGRDYGYTF
>NA|TRBJ2-7|TRBV13|once
TGTGCCAGCAGCCAGGGCAGCTACGAGCAGTACTTC
CASSQGSYEQYF
>NA|TRBJ2-1|TRBV12-5|NA
TGTGCTAGTGGTTTTACCGGGAATGAGCAGTTCTTC
CASGFTGNEQFF
>NA|TRBJ1-5|TRBV7-9|NA
TGTGCCAGCAGCTTACCCGATCAGCCCCAGCATTTT
CASSLPDQPQHF
>TRBD1|TRBJ2-6|TRBV11-3|few
TGTGCCAGCAGCTTTTACAGGGGTGGGGCCAACGTCCTGACTTTC
CASSFYRGGANVLTF
>TRBD1|TRBJ1-1|TRBV28|NA
TGTGCCAGCAGTCCAAGGACAGGGGGCGGCACTGAAGCTTTCTTT
CASSPRTGGGTEAFF
>NA|TRBJ1-2|TRBV6-5|NA
TGTGCCAGCAGTTCTCCCAGGGGTCTAGGCGGCTACACCTTC
CASSSPRGLGGYTF
>TRBD1|TRBJ1-2|TRBV29-1|NA
TGCAGCGAACGGACAGGCTATGGCTACACCTTC
CSERTGYGYTF
>TRBD2|TRBJ2-1|TRBV9|NA
TGTGCCAGCAGCCCCAGGTGGCCTAGCGGGTTTTACAATGAGCAGTTCTTC
CASSPRWPSGFYNEQFF
>TRBD1|TRBJ1-2|TRBV4-1|NA
TGCGCCAGCAGCCCGAGCCGGGACAGGGGTTATGGCTACACCTTC
CASSPSRDRGYGYTF
>TRBD1|TRBJ2-5|TRBV9|NA
TGTGCCAGCAGCGTAGCAGGGGGAGAGACCCAGTACTTC
CASSVAGGETQYF
>TRBD1|TRBJ1-2|TRBV3-1/TRBV3-2|NA
TGTGCCAGCAGCCGGACAGGGGATTATGGCTACACCTTC
CASSRTGDYGYTF
>NA|TRBJ1-1|TRBV4-2|few
TGTGCCAGCAGCCAAGTTAGGGACGGGGGCACTGAAGCTTTCTTT
CASSQVRDGGTEAFF
>TRBD2|TRBJ2-1|TRBV19|NA
TGTGCCAGTAGTAATCGAGGAGCGGGGACCTCCTTCAATGAGCAGTTCTTC
CASSNRGAGTSFNEQFF
>TRBD2|TRBJ2-5|TRBV3-1/TRBV3-2|NA
TGTGCCAGCAGCTTGAGCGGGGGGGCTGAGACCCAGTACTTC
CASSLSGGAETQYF
>TRBD2|TRBJ2-3|TRBV27|NA
TGTGCCAGCAGTCTAAGGCCTAGCGGGGGGGCTAACACAGATACGCAGTATTTT
CASSLRPSGGANTDTQYF
>TRBD1|TRBJ2-7|TRBV5-1|NA
TGCGCCAGCAGCGCGGACAGGGGGCCCTACGAGCAGTACTTC
CASSADRGPYEQYF
>NA|TRBJ2-7|TRBV18|NA
TGTGCCAGCTCACCCCAGAGGGTGGTAGCGGTAAGAGGGTCCTACGAGCAGTACTTC
CASSPQRVVAVRGSYEQYF
>TRBD1|TRBJ1-2|TRBV6-1|NA
TGTGCCAGCAGTGAACTGTCAGGGGGTATTAAATACTATGGCTACACCTTC
CASSELSGGIKYYGYTF
>NA|TRBJ2-7|TRBV4-1|NA
TGCGCCAGCAGCCCATCAGGGGACTACGAGCAGTACTTC
CASSPSGDYEQYF
>NA|TRBJ2-3|TRBV7-3|NA
TGTGCCAGCAGCTTATTGAACTCACTCACAGATACGCAGTATTTT
CASSLLNSLTDTQYF
>TRBD1|TRBJ1-1|TRBV5-1|NA
TGCGCCAGCAGCGGTACGACAGGGACAGACACTGAAGCTTTCTTT
CASSGTTGTDTEAFF